One sample yielded the 7 T cell receptor beta chains listed below, sequenced in a study of early T cells in non-severe SARS-CoV-2 infection. In TCRdb, the 5' RACE reads were re-called with MiXCR into one record per CDR3 protein. This table holds tens of thousands of distinct CDR3 sequences, about 15% found once. Sequenced material: whole blood, taken at baseline. The origin of the receptors is an adult who was a healthcare worker with PCR-confirmed SARS-CoV-2 infection or an uninfected control (not recorded which).

This clonotype was counted many times. J is TRBJ1-4 and V is TRBV4-1; 7 nucleotides line up with TRBD1. V was pared by 2 bases and J by 7 bases, with 16 bases of the junction left unmatched. The V gene's germline CDR1 is MGHRA and CDR2 YSYEKL. This CDR3 region has 18 residues. The CDR3 protein is CASSQFRHRGRVGEKLFF. CDR3 coding DNA: TGCGCCAGCAGCCAATTCAGACATAGGGGGCGCGTCGGTGAAAAACTGTTTTTT.

The sample holds a few counts of this clonotype. The chain couples TRBV12-3 or TRBV12-4 to TRBJ2-7, with D maybe TRBD2 (5 bases). There are 11 residues in the CDR3. The ends were cut back, 7 bases at V and 4 bases at J, with 8 bases in the middle. The CDR3 region has the DNA TGTGCCAGCAAGAGAGGGTACGAGCAGTACTTC. This translates into CASKRGYEQYF.

CDR3 region: CASSAGTSALDEQFF. The CDR3 DNA sequence: TGTGCCAGCAGCGCCGGGACTAGCGCCCTCGATGAGCAGTTCTTC. The genes are TRBV11-1 and TRBJ2-1; 10 positions agree with TRBD2. There are 15 residues in the CDR3. Trimming removed 5 bases from V and 8 bases from J; junction bases left unmatched: 9. CDR1 and CDR2 (germline): SGHAT, FQDESV (reference sequence).

A few counts support this clonotype. The gene calls are TRBV5-1 and TRBJ2-7; TRBD1 aligns across 7 bases. This CDR3 has 15 residues. Trimming cost V 2 bases and J 6 bases; bases outside gene matches: 11. CDR1 and CDR2 from the germline V gene are SGHRS and YFSETQ. This chain's CDR3 is CASSLLQGSGGEQYF. Written as DNA, the CDR3 is TGCGCCAGCAGCTTATTACAGGGGAGCGGCGGCGAGCAGTACTTC.

This clonotype was detected many times. The chain combines TRBV7-6 with TRBJ1-1; D is perhaps TRBD1 (5 bases). V gave up 5 bases and J gave up 3 bases, with 10 bases separating them. This CDR3 contains 13 residues. The germline V gene encodes CDR1 SGHVS and CDR2 FNYEAQ. The CDR3 sequence is CASSQGRDTEAFF. DNA of the CDR3: TGTGCCAGCAGCCAGGGTCGCGACACTGAAGCTTTCTTT.

V and J are TRBV29-1 and TRBJ2-7; D is undetermined. This CDR3 is 11 amino acids long. Germline V gene data show CDR1 as SQVTM and CDR2 as ANQGSEA. V gave up 6 bases and J gave up 4 bases, with 10 bases separating them. The CDR3 nucleotides are TGCAGCGTGAGGCGCGGATACGAGCAGTACTTC. Protein product: CSVRRGYEQYF.

The J gene is TRBJ2-2, the V gene TRBV18; D remains unclear. The V and J ends lost 1 base and 4 bases respectively, with 7 bases between them. The CDR3 extends over 14 amino acids. The germline V gene encodes CDR1 KGHSH and CDR2 LQKENI. The chain's CDR3 is CASSPQPGTGELFF. CDR3 sequence (DNA): TGTGCCAGCTCACCACAGCCGGGCACCGGGGAGCTGTTTTTT.